This TCR beta chain was identified during a study of CD8+ T cells in alopecia areata. The CDR3 is made up of 14 amino acids. The germline gives CDR1 MNHNY, CDR2 SVGAGI (reference sequence). V gave up 9 bases and J gave up 1 base, with 10 bases separating them. Isolated RNA was reverse transcribed into cDNA used as the sequencing template. Produced via immunoSEQ multiplex PCR; TCRdb's table is partial and in-frame only. The data hold 150,000 to 200,000 clones, with 60% observed a single time. Treatment of the sample: oral pan-JAK inhibitor, 5-10 mg twice daily. The sequence was collected from a human donor with alopecia areata. The sample in question was CD4+ T cells sorted from blood, obtained at week 24, from a patient treated with tofacitinib. The chain combines TRBV6-6 with TRBJ2-6; D possibly uses TRBD1 or TRBD2 (5 bases each). The DNA for the CDR3 is TGTGCCAGTAGCTGGGGGTCTGGGGCCAACGTCCTGACTTTC. Protein product: CASSWGSGANVLTF.